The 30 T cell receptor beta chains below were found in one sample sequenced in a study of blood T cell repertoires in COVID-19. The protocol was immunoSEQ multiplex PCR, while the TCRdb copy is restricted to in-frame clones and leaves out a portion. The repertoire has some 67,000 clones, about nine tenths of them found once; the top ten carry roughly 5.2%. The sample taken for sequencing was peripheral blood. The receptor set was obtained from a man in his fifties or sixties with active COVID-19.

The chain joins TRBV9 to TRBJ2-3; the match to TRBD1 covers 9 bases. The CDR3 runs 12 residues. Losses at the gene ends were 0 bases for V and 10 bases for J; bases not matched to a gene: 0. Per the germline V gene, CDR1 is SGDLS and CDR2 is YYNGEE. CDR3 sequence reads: CASSVGQGAQYF. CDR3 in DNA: TGTGCCAGCAGCGTAGGACAGGGGGCGCAGTATTTT.

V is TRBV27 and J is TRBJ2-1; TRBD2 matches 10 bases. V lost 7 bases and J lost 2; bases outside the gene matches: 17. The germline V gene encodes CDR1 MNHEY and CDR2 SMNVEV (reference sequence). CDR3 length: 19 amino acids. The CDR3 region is CASTPRTSGNNYAYNEQFF. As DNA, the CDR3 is TGTGCCAGCACCCCTCGGACTAGCGGCAACAACTACGCCTACAATGAGCAGTTCTTC.

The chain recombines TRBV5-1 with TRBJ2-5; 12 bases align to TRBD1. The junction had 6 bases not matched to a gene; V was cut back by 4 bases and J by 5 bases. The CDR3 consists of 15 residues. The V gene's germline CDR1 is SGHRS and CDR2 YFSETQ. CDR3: CASSPGTGGGETQYF. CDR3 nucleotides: TGCGCCAGCAGCCCCGGGACAGGGGGCGGGGAGACCCAGTACTTC.

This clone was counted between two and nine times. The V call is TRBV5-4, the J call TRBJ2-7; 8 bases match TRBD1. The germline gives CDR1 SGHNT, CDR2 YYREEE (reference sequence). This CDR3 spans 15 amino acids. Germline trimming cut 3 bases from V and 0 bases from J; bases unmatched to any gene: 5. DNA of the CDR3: TGTGCCAGCAGCTGGGGACAGGCCAGCTCCTACGAGCAGTACTTC. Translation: CASSWGQASSYEQYF.

CDR3 amino acids: CASSLMGGMGGFETQYF. Here the CDR3 DNA reads TGTGCCAGCAGCTTAATGGGTGGTATGGGGGGATTTGAGACCCAGTACTTC. The gene calls are TRBV7-3 and TRBJ2-5; TRBD2 might be the D (6 bases). The CDR3 runs to 17 residues. V gave up 1 base and J gave up 5 bases, with 20 bases separating them. From germline, CDR1 is SGHTA and CDR2 FQGTGA.

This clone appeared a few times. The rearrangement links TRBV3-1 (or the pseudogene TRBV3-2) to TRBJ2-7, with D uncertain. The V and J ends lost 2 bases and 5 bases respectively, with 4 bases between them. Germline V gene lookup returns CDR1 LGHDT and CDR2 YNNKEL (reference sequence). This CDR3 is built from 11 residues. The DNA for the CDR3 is TGTGCCAGCAGCCAAAGCCACGAGCAGTACTTC. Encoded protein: CASSQSHEQYF.

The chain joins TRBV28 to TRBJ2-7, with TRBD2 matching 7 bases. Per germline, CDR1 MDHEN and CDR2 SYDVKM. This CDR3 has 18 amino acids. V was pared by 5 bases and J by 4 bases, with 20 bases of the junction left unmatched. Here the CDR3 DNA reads TGTGCCAGCAGTCAGAAGGGCGGGAGTTTACTTGCGGTATACGAGCAGTACTTC. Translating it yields CASSQKGGSLLAVYEQYF.

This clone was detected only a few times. The CDR3 is CASSLRQVRSGNTIYF. The CDR3 DNA sequence: TGTGCCAGCAGCCTGAGACAGGTCCGCTCTGGAAACACCATATATTTT. J is TRBJ1-3 and V is TRBV5-6, with a weak D call TRBD1 (6 bases). The germline V and J ends were trimmed by 4 bases and 0 bases, with 14 bases remaining between them. The CDR3 loop spans 16 amino acids. Germline-derived CDR1 and CDR2 are SGHDT and YYEEEE.

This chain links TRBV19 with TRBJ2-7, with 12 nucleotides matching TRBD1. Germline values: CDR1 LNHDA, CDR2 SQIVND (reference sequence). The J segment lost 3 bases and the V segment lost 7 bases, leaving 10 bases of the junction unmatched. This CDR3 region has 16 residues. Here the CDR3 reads CASTPTGTGGFYEQYF. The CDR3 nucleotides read TGTGCCAGTACCCCGACCGGGACAGGGGGCTTCTACGAGCAGTACTTC.

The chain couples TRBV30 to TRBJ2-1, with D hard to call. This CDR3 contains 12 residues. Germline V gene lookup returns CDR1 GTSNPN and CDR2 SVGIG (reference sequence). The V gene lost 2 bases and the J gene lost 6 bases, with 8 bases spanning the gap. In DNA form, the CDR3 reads TGTGCCTGGAGTCCAATGAGCAATGAGCAGTTCTTC. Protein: CAWSPMSNEQFF.

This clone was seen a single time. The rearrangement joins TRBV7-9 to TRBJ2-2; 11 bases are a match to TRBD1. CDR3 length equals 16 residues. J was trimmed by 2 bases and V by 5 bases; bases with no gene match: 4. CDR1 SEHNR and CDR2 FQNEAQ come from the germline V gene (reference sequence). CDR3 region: CASSGTGGLNTGELFF. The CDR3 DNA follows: TGTGCCAGCAGCGGGACAGGGGGGCTTAACACCGGGGAGCTGTTTTTT. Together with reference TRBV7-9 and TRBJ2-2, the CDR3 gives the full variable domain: DTGVSQNPRHKITKRGQNVTFRCDPISEHNRLYWYRQTLGQGPEFLTYFQNEAQLEKSRLLSDRFSAERPKGSFSTLEIQRTEQGDSAMYLCASSGTGGLNTGELFFGEGSRLTVL.

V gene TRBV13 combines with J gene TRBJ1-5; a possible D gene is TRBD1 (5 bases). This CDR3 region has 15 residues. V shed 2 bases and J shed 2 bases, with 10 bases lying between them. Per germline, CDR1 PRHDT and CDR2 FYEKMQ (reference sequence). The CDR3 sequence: CASSLSGRGNQPQHF. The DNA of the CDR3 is TGTGCCAGCAGCTTAAGTGGCAGGGGCAATCAGCCCCAGCATTTT.

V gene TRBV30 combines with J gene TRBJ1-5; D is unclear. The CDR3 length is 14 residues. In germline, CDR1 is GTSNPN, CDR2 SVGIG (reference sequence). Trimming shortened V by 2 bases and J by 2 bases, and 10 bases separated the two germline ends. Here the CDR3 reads CAWSKVSGNQPQHF. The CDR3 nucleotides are TGTGCCTGGAGTAAGGTTAGCGGCAATCAGCCCCAGCATTTT.

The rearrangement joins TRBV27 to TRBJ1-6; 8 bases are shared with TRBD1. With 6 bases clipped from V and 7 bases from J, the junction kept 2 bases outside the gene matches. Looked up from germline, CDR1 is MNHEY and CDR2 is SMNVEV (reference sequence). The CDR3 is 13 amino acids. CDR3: CASRDRANSPLHF. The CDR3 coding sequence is TGTGCCAGCAGGGACAGGGCCAATTCACCCCTCCACTTT.

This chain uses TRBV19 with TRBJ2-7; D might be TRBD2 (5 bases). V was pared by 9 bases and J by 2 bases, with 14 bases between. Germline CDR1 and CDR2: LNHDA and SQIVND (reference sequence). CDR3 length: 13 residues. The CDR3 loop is CASAAGGAYEQYF. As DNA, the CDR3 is TGTGCCAGCGCGGCAGGAGGAGCCTACGAGCAGTACTTC.

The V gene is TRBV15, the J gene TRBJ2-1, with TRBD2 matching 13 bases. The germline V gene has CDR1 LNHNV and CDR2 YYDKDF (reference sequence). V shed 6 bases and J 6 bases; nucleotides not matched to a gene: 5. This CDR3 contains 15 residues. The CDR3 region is CATRKWTSGSNEQFF. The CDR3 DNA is TGTGCCACCAGAAAGTGGACTAGCGGGAGCAATGAGCAGTTCTTC.

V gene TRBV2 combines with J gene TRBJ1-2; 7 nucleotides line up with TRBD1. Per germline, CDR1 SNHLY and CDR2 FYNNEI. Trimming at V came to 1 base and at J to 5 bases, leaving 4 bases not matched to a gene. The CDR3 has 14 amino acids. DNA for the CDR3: TGTGCCAGCAGTGAAGGTGTACAGGGGTATGGCTACACCTTC. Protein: CASSEGVQGYGYTF.

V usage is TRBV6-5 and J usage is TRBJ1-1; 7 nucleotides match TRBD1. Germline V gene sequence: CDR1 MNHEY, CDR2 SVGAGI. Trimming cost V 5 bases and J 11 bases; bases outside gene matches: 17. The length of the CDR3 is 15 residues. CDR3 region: CASSHGQRGHTGAFF. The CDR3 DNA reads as TGTGCCAGCAGTCATGGCCAGAGGGGGCATACAGGGGCTTTCTTT.

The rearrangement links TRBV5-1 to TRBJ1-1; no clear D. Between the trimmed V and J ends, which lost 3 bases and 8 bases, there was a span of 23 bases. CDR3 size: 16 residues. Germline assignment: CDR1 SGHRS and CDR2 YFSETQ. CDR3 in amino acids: CASSSLDRLSGLEAFF. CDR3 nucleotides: TGCGCCAGCAGCTCCCTAGACCGGCTCTCAGGACTGGAAGCTTTCTTT.

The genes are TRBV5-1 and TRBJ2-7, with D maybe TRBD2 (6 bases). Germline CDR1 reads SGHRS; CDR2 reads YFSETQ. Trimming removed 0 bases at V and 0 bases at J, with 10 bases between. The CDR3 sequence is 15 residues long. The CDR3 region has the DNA TGCGCCAGCAGCTTGGGAGGAGGGCCCTCCTACGAGCAGTACTTC. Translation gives CASSLGGGPSYEQYF.

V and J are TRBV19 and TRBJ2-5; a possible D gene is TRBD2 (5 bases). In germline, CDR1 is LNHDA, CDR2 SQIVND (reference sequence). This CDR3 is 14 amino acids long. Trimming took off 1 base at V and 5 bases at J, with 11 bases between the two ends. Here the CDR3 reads CASSIGGLGETQYF. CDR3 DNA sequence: TGTGCCAGTAGTATAGGCGGGTTAGGGGAGACCCAGTACTTC.

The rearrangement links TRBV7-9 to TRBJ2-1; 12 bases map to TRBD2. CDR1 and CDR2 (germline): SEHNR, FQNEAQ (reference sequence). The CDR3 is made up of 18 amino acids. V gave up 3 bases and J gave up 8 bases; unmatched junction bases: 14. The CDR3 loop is CASSLAGTSGSFWDEQFF. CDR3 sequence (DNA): TGTGCCAGCAGCTTGGCTGGGACTAGCGGGTCTTTTTGGGATGAGCAGTTCTTC. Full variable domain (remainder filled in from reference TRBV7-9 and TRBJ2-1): DTGVSQNPRHKITKRGQNVTFRCDPISEHNRLYWYRQTLGQGPEFLTYFQNEAQLEKSRLLSDRFSAERPKGSFSTLEIQRTEQGDSAMYLCASSLAGTSGSFWDEQFFGPGTRLTVL.

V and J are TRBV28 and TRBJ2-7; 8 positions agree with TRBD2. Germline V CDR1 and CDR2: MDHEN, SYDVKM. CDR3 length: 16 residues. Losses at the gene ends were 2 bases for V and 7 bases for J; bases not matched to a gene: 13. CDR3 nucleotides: TGTGCCAGCAGTTTACCGTCGACAGTCCCGGGGGGGGAGCAGTACTTC. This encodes CASSLPSTVPGGEQYF.

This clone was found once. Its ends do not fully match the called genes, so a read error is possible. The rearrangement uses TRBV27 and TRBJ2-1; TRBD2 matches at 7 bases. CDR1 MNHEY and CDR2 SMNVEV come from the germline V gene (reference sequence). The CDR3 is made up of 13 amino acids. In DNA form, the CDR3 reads TGTGCCAGCAGTTACACTAGCGCGGGTGAGCAGCTCTTC. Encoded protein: CASSYTSAGEQLF.

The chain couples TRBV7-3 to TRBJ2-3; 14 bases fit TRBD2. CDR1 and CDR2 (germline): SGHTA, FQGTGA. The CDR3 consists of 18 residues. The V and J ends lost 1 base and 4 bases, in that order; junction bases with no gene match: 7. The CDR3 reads CASSLKGLAGAGSDTQYF. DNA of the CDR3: TGTGCCAGCAGCTTAAAGGGACTAGCGGGAGCTGGATCAGATACGCAGTATTTT.

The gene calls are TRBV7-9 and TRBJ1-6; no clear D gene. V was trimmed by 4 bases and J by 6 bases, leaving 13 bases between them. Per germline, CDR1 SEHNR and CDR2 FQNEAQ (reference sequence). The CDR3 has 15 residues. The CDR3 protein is CASSSQRSTNSPLHF. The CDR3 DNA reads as TGTGCCAGCAGCTCTCAGCGGTCTACTAATTCACCCCTCCACTTT.

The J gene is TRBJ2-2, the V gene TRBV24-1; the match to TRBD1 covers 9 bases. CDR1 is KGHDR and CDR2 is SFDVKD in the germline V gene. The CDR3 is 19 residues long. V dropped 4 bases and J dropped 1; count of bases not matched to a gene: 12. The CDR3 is CATSDRPGTGRKNTGELFF. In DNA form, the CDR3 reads TGTGCCACCAGTGACCGTCCCGGGACAGGGCGAAAGAACACCGGGGAGCTGTTTTTT.

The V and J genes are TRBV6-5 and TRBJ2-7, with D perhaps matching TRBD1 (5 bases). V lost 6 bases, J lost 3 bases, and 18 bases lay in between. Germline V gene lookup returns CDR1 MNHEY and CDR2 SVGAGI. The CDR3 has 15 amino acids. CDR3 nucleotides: TGTGCCAGCAGCCTTACTTCAGGGAACGGCTACGAGCAGTACTTC. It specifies CASSLTSGNGYEQYF.

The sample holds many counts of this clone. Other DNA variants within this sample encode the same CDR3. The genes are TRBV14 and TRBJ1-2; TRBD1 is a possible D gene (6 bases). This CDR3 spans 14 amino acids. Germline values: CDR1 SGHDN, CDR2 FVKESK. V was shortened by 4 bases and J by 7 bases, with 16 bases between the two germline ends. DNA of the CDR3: TGTGCCAGCAGCCCCCTTGGGGGGGCTGGTGGCTACACCTTC. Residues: CASSPLGGAGGYTF.

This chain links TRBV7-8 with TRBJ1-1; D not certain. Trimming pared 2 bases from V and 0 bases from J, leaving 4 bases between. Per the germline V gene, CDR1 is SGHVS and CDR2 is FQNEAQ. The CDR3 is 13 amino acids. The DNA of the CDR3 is TGTGCCAGCAGCTTACAGGTGAACACTGAAGCTTTCTTT. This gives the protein CASSLQVNTEAFF.